This is a list of T cell receptor beta chains from one sample in a study of control samples from healthy donors and cancer patients. Profiled with immunoSEQ multiplex PCR; TCRdb holds only in-frame clones, not every one. The table lists about 140,000 clones, about nine tenths of them singletons. The sample comprised blood. These receptors were obtained from a young man in good health. The CDR3 runs from the conserved cysteine through the conserved F or W. Fields, in order: J gene, D gene, V gene, clone size, CDR3 DNA, CDR3 protein. D genes are given only for firm matches. The size of a clone is reported for some rows only, either as once, few or many, or as a class for expanded clones.

>TRBJ2-2|TRBD2|TRBV28|-
TGTGCCAGCAGTTTACTAGCGGGGGGCACCGGGGAGCTGTTTTTT
CASSLLAGGTGELFF
>TRBJ2-7|-|TRBV11-1|-
TGTGCCAGCAGCCCGGACTACGAGCAGTACTTC
CASSPDYEQYF
>TRBJ2-1|TRBD2|TRBV9|-
TGTGCCAGCAGCGTTAGCGGGGGGGCCGTTCATGAGCAGTTCTTC
CASSVSGGAVHEQFF
>TRBJ2-1|TRBD2|TRBV5-1|-
TGCGCCAGCAGCTTGATGCTAGCGGGGGGGCATGAGCAGTTCTTC
CASSLMLAGGHEQFF
>TRBJ1-2|-|TRBV21-1|-
TGTGCCAGCACCCGGACAGGGGGCGGCTATGGCTACACCTTC
CASTRTGGGYGYTF
>TRBJ2-5|-|TRBV5-4|-
TGTGCCAGCAGCCCCGGACAGCAAGAGACCCAGTACTTC
CASSPGQQETQYF
>TRBJ1-1|-|TRBV30|-
TGTGCCTGGAGTGCGAGGGGGGGGCACACTGAAGCTTTCTTT
CAWSARGGHTEAFF
>TRBJ2-7|TRBD2|TRBV7-8|-
TGTGCCAGCAGCGGACTAGCGGGAGCGTACGAGCAGTACTTC
CASSGLAGAYEQYF
>TRBJ2-1|TRBD2|TRBV30|-
TGTGCTGGGACTAGCGGGGGGGCCTTCCGCTACAATGAGCAGTTCTTC
CAGTSGGAFRYNEQFF
>TRBJ2-7|-|TRBV7-3|-
TGTGCCAGCAGCTCCCGCAGGGGCGGTTACGAGCAGTACTTC
CASSSRRGGYEQYF
>TRBJ1-1|TRBD1|TRBV30|-
TGTGCCTGGAGAGAGGGGGACAGAAGAGCTTTCTTT
CAWREGDRRAFF
>TRBJ1-3|-|TRBV12-3/TRBV12-4|once
TGTGCCAGCAGGGTTGGAAACACCATATATTTT
CASRVGNTIYF
>TRBJ1-2|-|TRBV10-2|-
TGCGCCAGCAGTGAAGCGGGGAACTATGGCTACACCTTC
CASSEAGNYGYTF
>TRBJ2-3|-|TRBV2|once
TGTGCCAGCAGTGAAGGATTAGGGGGATCAGATACGCAGTATTTT
CASSEGLGGSDTQYF
>TRBJ2-2|TRBD2|TRBV3-1/TRBV3-2|-
TGTGCCAGCAGCCTCCGGGGGGGCGGAACCGGGGAGCTGTTTTTT
CASSLRGGGTGELFF
>TRBJ1-5|-|TRBV4-2|-
TGTGCCAGCAGAGGGGGGGCCGGTCAGCCCCAGCATTTT
CASRGGAGQPQHF
>TRBJ1-2|-|TRBV28|-
TGTGCCAGCAGTCAGGGGCACTATGGCTACACCTTC
CASSQGHYGYTF
>TRBJ2-7|-|TRBV2|-
TGTGCCAGCAGCGGATTGGGTTACGAGCAGTACTTC
CASSGLGYEQYF
>TRBJ2-7|-|TRBV19|once
TGTGCCAGTAGTCGAAGTTCGGGATACGAGCAGTACTTC
CASSRSSGYEQYF
>TRBJ1-2|-|TRBV19|-
TGTGCCAGTAGTATCGACCAACAGGGAAAAGGTGGCTACACCTTC
CASSIDQQGKGGYTF
>TRBJ2-7|TRBD1|TRBV19|-
TGTGCCAGTAGTATTGGGGGACAGGGGGCAAGGGAGCAGTACTTC
CASSIGGQGAREQYF
>TRBJ2-2|-|TRBV6-5|once
TGTGCCAGCAAAGGGGAAACCGGGGAGCTGTTTTTT
CASKGETGELFF
>TRBJ1-1|TRBD1|TRBV7-2|-
TGTGCCAGCAGCTTAGACTCGACAGGGGCGGGGAACACTGAAGCTTTCTTT
CASSLDSTGAGNTEAFF
>TRBJ1-2|-|TRBV11-2|-
TGTGCCAGCAGCCCCGGGGCCGGTCTCAACTATGGCTACACCTTC
CASSPGAGLNYGYTF
>TRBJ2-7|-|TRBV2|few
TGTGCCAGCAGTGAAGGCCCCTTCGAGTCTACCTACGAGCAGTACTTC
CASSEGPFESTYEQYF
>TRBJ2-3|TRBD2|TRBV11-3|-
TGTGCCAGCAGCTTAAGGGCTAGCGGGCTAACAGATACGCAGTATTTT
CASSLRASGLTDTQYF
>TRBJ1-3|-|TRBV12-3/TRBV12-4|-
TGTGCCAGCGTCACTTCATCTGGAAACACCATATATTTT
CASVTSSGNTIYF
>TRBJ1-2|-|TRBV27|-
TGTGCCAGCCGAGGACTCTTCGTTAACTATGGCTACACCTTC
CASRGLFVNYGYTF
>TRBJ1-1|-|TRBV14|-
TGTGCCAGCAGCCAGGAGATGAACACTGAAGCTTTCTTT
CASSQEMNTEAFF
>TRBJ2-3|-|TRBV10-1|-
TGCGCCAGCAGTGACCTCCTCACGGTGGGGGGAAATACAGATACGCAGTATTTT
CASSDLLTVGGNTDTQYF
>TRBJ2-7|TRBD1|TRBV9|once
TGTGCCAGCAGCGTGGGGACAGGGGGCTTATGGTACGAGCAGTACTTC
CASSVGTGGLWYEQYF
>TRBJ2-2|-|TRBV7-2|-
TGTGCCAGCAGCTTCTTTAGCCCTACCTATGCGAACACCGGGGAGCTGTTTTTT
CASSFFSPTYANTGELFF
>TRBJ1-5|-|TRBV18|-
TGTGCCAGCTCACCCCGACAGGCCTCCATACAAAATCAGCCCCAGCATTTT
CASSPRQASIQNQPQHF
>TRBJ1-5|-|TRBV19|-
TGTGCCAGTAGAGGGAGTGGGGACCATCAGCCCCAGCATTTT
CASRGSGDHQPQHF
>TRBJ2-1|TRBD1|TRBV7-3|once
TGTGCCAGCAGCTCCGACAGGGGGGCAAATGAGCAGTTCTTC
CASSSDRGANEQFF
>TRBJ2-7|TRBD1|TRBV30|-
TGTGCCTGGAAACGGGACAGGGACTACGAGCAGTACTTC
CAWKRDRDYEQYF
>TRBJ1-2|TRBD1|TRBV3-1/TRBV3-2|once
TGTGCCAGCAGCCAGGGGCGGATGACAGGGGCCACTAACTATGGCTACACCTTC
CASSQGRMTGATNYGYTF
>TRBJ2-3|TRBD2|TRBV7-6|-
TGTGCCAGCAGCCGCTCGACTAGCGGGGGAACAGATACGCAGTATTTT
CASSRSTSGGTDTQYF
>TRBJ2-3|-|TRBV5-4|-
TGTGCCAGCAGTTCTTACACAGATACGCAGTATTTT
CASSSYTDTQYF
>TRBJ2-2|TRBD2|TRBV19|-
TGTGCCAGTACCCGTAGTGCGGGGGTCGGAACCGGGGAGCTGTTTTTT
CASTRSAGVGTGELFF
>TRBJ2-2|-|TRBV18|-
TGTGCCAGCTCACCGATTGTGGGCCGGGGCACCGGGGAGCTGTTTTTT
CASSPIVGRGTGELFF
>TRBJ2-2|-|TRBV5-4|-
TGTGCCAGCAGTGCCGGGAGCCCCAACACCGGGGAGCTGTTTTTT
CASSAGSPNTGELFF
>TRBJ1-5|-|TRBV5-8|once
TGTGCCAGCAGCTTTAGGGGGAGGGGTCAGCCCCAGCATTTT
CASSFRGRGQPQHF
>TRBJ1-5|-|TRBV4-2|-
TGTGCCAGCAGCCCCGCCCCCGGGGTTGGGCAGCCCCAGCATTTT
CASSPAPGVGQPQHF
>TRBJ1-6|TRBD1|TRBV9|-
TGTGCCAGCAGCTTCGACAGGGGGCCTTCACCCCTCCACTTT
CASSFDRGPSPLHF